This T cell receptor (beta chain) was recorded in a study of T cell repertoires in cytomegalovirus infection. Study-wide background: Both recently identified HLA-C-restricted and well-studied HLA-B-restricted CMV epitopes were used in the study. Evidence of both CMV infection and a matching HLA type came from public TCR beta signatures. Findings and limits, study-wide: What dominated the ex vivo response were HLA-C-restricted CMV-specific TCR beta clonotypes. Identification of carriers of CMV plus the relevant HLA was achieved through cumulative public TCR beta family frequency.

In this sample, this clonotype turned up many times. Its antigen is currently unknown. The CDR3 length is 15 residues. V was shortened by 4 bases and J by 0 bases, with 11 bases between the two germline ends. The germline gives CDR1 SGHRS, CDR2 YFSETQ. TCRdb re-called the reads with MiXCR, one entry per CDR3 protein. The data show hundreds of thousands of distinct CDR3 sequences, with roughly 30% seen just once and 13% held by the top ten. The sample in question was cultured CD8+ T cells from PBMCs, obtained from culture after CMV antigen stimulation. V and J are TRBV5-1 and TRBJ1-5; the D gene is possibly TRBD1 (5 bases). The origin of this receptor is a human donor in good health (CMV status not recorded). Some clones in this sample may be carry-over from other donors' samples. The chain's CDR3 is CASSPDSYSNQPQHF. CDR3 DNA: TGCGCCAGCAGCCCCGACAGTTATAGCAATCAGCCCCAGCATTTT.